What follows are 8 T cell receptor beta chains derived from one specimen sequenced in a study of T cells after posttransplantation cyclophosphamide. Here immunoSEQ multiplex PCR was the method, and the copy in TCRdb shows in-frame clones only, minus some. The sample records roughly 3,000 clones, roughly three quarters being singletons. Cyclophosphamide on days +3 and +4 followed busulfan-fludarabine conditioning and a marrow graft. Sample: PBMCs, taken about 190 days after allogeneic stem cell transplant with posttransplant cyclophosphamide. The receptors derive from a male patient between 60 and 69 years old who received an allogeneic stem cell transplant from a related donor and was CMV-positive. Some T cells may have originated in the graft donor.

V and J are TRBV7-9 and TRBJ2-7; TRBD2 is a possible D gene (5 bases). CDR1 is SEHNR and CDR2 is FQNEAQ in the germline V gene (reference sequence). The CDR3 extends over 13 amino acids. Trimming left V 3 bases short and J 1 base short, with 7 bases between. CDR3 protein: CASSFRGSYEQYF. CDR3 nucleotides: TGTGCCAGCAGCTTTCGGGGTTCCTACGAGCAGTACTTC.

V gene TRBV9 combines with J gene TRBJ2-3; 9 bases map to TRBD1. CDR1 is SGDLS and CDR2 is YYNGEE in the germline V gene. This CDR3 comprises 16 residues. V trimming: 0 bases; J trimming: 3 bases; junction bases outside the gene matches: 5. In DNA form, the CDR3 reads TGTGCCAGCAGCGTAGCAGGACAGGGGTGGACAGATACGCAGTATTTT. Translating gives CASSVAGQGWTDTQYF.

This clone appeared a few times. The V call is TRBV9, the J call TRBJ2-5; no reliable D call. The CDR3 loop spans 15 amino acids. Trimming pared 4 bases from V and 1 base from J, leaving 14 bases between. CDR1 is SGDLS, CDR2 YYNGEE, per germline. The DNA for the CDR3 is TGTGCCAGCAGCCGTAGAGCAGGTTCCCAAGAGACCCAGTACTTC. Encoded protein: CASSRRAGSQETQYF. The variable domain in full, completed from reference TRBV9 and TRBJ2-5, reads DSGVTQTPKHLITATGQRVTLRCSPRSGDLSVYWYQQSLDQGLQFLIQYYNGEERAKGNILERFSAQQFPDLHSELNLSSLELGDSALYFCASSRRAGSQETQYFGPGTRLLVL.

The chain uses TRBV28 and TRBJ1-5; 8 nucleotides agree with TRBD1. The CDR3 spans 16 residues. V lost 2 bases, J lost 2 bases, and 5 bases stayed unmatched. In germline, CDR1 is MDHEN, CDR2 SYDVKM. CDR3 sequence (DNA): TGTGCCAGCAGTTTAGGCCAGGGGGCTGGCAATCAGCCCCAGCATTTT. The encoded protein is CASSLGQGAGNQPQHF.

The chain employs TRBV19 and TRBJ2-1, with 8 bases that match TRBD2. This CDR3 has 16 residues. Per germline, CDR1 LNHDA and CDR2 SQIVND (reference sequence). The junction had 7 bases not matched to a gene; V was cut back by 2 bases and J by 4 bases. The DNA of the CDR3 is TGTGCCAGTAGTATATTTTCGGGGGGGCCTTACAATGAGCAGTTCTTC. It yields the protein CASSIFSGGPYNEQFF.

This clone was seen more than once but under ten times. The chain is built from TRBV5-5 and TRBJ2-3; TRBD2 aligns across 7 bases. CDR3 size: 17 residues. The ends lost 1 base at V and 1 base at J; junction bases unmatched: 9. Germline V gene lookup returns CDR1 SGHKS and CDR2 YYEKEE (reference sequence). CDR3 sequence reads: CASSLHGPGGGTDTQYF. DNA of the CDR3: TGTGCCAGCAGCTTGCATGGGCCGGGGGGAGGCACAGATACGCAGTATTTT.

The rearrangement uses TRBV27 and TRBJ2-3; 11 bases fit TRBD2. Germline loops: CDR1 MNHEY, CDR2 SMNVEV (reference sequence). V gave up 5 bases and J gave up 5 bases; unmatched junction bases: 15. The CDR3 is 18 residues long. The CDR3 sequence: CASSPYMVAGGQGDTQYF. The CDR3 coding sequence is TGTGCCAGCAGTCCCTATATGGTAGCGGGAGGGCAGGGAGATACGCAGTATTTT.

The V and J genes are TRBV4-3 and TRBJ2-1; perhaps TRBD1 as D (6 bases). This CDR3 contains 16 residues. CDR1 is LGHNA, CDR2 YSLEER, per germline. V was shortened by 6 bases and J by 6 bases, with 21 bases between the two germline ends. DNA for the CDR3: TGCGCCAGCAGATTGCAACGGACAGCTTATACCAATGAGCAGTTCTTC. It translates to CASRLQRTAYTNEQFF.